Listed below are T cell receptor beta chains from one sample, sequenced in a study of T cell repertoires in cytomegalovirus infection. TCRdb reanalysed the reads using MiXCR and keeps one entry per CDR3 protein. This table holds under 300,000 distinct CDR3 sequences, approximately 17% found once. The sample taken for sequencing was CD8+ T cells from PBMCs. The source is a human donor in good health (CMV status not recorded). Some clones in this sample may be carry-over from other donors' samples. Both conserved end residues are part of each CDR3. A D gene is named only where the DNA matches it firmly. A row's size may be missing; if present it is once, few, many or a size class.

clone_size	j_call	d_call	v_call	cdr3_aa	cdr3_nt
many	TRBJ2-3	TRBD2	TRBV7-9	CASSSPGNLAGSTDTQYF	TGTGCCAGCAGCTCACCCGGAAATCTAGCGGGGAGCACAGATACGCAGTATTTT
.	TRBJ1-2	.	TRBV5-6	CASSLSGMDYGYTF	TGTGCCAGCAGCTTGTCTGGGATGGACTATGGCTACACCTTC
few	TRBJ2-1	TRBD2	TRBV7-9	CASSETSGGVNEQFF	TGTGCCAGCAGCGAAACTAGCGGGGGAGTCAATGAGCAGTTCTTC
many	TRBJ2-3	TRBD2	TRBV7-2	CASSLRLGLAGTDTQYF	TGTGCCAGCAGCTTACGGCTGGGACTAGCGGGGACAGATACGCAGTATTTT
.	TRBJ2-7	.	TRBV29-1	CSTFSPGTLDYEQYF	TGCAGCACCTTTTCTCCGGGAACCTTGGACTACGAGCAGTACTTC
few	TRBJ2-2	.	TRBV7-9	CASSLGSGSHTGELFF	TGTGCCAGCAGCTTAGGATCGGGCAGTCACACCGGGGAGCTGTTTTTT
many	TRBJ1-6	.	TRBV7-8	CASSLVEAGGGSIESYNSPLHF	TGTGCCAGCAGCTTAGTCGAAGCGGGGGGGGGGAGTATCGAGTCCTATAATTCACCCCTCCACTTT
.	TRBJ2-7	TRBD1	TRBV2	CASSEGGTGVPNHYEQYF	TGTGCCAGCAGTGAAGGGGGGACAGGGGTGCCAAACCACTACGAGCAGTACTTC
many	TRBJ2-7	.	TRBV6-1	CAVEIRATYEQYF	TGTGCCGTAGAGATCCGTGCCACCTACGAGCAGTACTTC
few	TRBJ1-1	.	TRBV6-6	CASSYSPGPLRKDNTEAFF	TGTGCCAGCAGTTACTCTCCAGGGCCCCTCCGAAAAGATAACACTGAAGCTTTCTTT
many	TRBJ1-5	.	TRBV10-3	CAISESNTLRSNQPQHF	TGTGCCATCAGTGAGTCCAACACTCTTCGGAGTAATCAGCCCCAGCATTTT
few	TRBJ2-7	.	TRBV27	CASSPATASSYEQYF	TGTGCCAGCAGCCCGGCGACAGCTAGCTCCTACGAGCAGTACTTC
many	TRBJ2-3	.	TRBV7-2	CASSLFPSVQDTQYF	TGTGCCAGCAGCTTATTTCCCTCGGTACAGGATACGCAGTATTTT
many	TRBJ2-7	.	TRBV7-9	CASSLERQTTSYEQYF	TGTGCCAGCAGCTTAGAGCGACAGACGACCTCCTACGAGCAGTACTTC
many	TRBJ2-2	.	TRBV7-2	CASSPSMPGELFF	TGTGCCAGCAGCCCCAGTATGCCCGGGGAGCTGTTTTTT
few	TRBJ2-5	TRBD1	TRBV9	CASSARDRGLQETQYF	TGTGCCAGCAGCGCCCGGGACAGGGGGCTCCAAGAGACCCAGTACTTC
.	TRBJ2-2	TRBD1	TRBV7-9	CASSLRTGRFRELFF	TGTGCCAGCAGCTTAAGGACAGGGCGTTTCCGGGAGCTGTTTTTT
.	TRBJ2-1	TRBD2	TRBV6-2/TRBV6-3	CASSYLAGGQDEQFF	TGTGCCAGCAGTTACCTGGCGGGGGGGCAGGATGAGCAGTTCTTC
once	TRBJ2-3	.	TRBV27	CASSSWGQAVIDTQYF	TGTGCCAGCAGTTCCTGGGGGCAAGCCGTTATAGATACGCAGTATTTT
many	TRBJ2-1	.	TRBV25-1	CASSKEGSTRSYNEQFF	TGTGCCAGCAGTAAAGAGGGGTCTACAAGATCCTACAATGAGCAGTTCTTC
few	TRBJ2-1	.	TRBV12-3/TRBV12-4	CASSFSEGSWNEQFF	TGTGCCAGCAGTTTTAGTGAGGGGTCTTGGAATGAGCAGTTCTTC
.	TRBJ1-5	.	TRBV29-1	CSVGGGVNQPQHF	TGCAGCGTTGGGGGAGGGGTTAATCAGCCCCAGCATTTT
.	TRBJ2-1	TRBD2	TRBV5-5	CASSTLTSGGASSYNEQFF	TGTGCCAGCAGCACGTTGACTAGCGGGGGGGCAAGCTCCTACAATGAGCAGTTCTTC
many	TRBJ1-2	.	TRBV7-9	CASSSRDGYTF	TGTGCCAGCAGCTCCCGGGATGGCTACACCTTC
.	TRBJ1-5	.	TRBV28	CASSLDIINQPQHF	TGTGCCAGCAGCCTAGACATTATCAATCAGCCCCAGCATTTT
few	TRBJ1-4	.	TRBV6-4	CATNVAANEKLFF	TGTGCCACCAACGTTGCGGCTAATGAAAAACTGTTTTTT
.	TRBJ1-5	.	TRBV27	CASREDNLNQPQHF	TGTGCCAGCAGGGAGGACAACCTCAATCAGCCCCAGCATTTT
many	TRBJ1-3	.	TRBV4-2	CASSQEHGGRTNTIYF	TGTGCCAGCAGCCAAGAGCACGGGGGGAGGACGAACACCATATATTTT
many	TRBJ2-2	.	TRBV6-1	CASILQSRMSNTGELFF	TGTGCCAGCATTCTCCAATCTCGAATGTCGAACACCGGGGAGCTGTTTTTT
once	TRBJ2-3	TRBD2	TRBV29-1	CSVEGLAGGVSDTQYF	TGCAGCGTTGAAGGGTTAGCGGGGGGCGTTTCAGATACGCAGTATTTT
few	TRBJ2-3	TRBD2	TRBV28	CASSLGAGRGDTQYF	TGTGCCAGCAGTTTAGGAGCGGGGCGGGGAGATACGCAGTATTTT
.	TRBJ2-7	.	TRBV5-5	CASSLFWRDSSYEQYF	TGTGCCAGCAGCCTATTTTGGAGGGACAGCTCCTACGAGCAGTACTTC
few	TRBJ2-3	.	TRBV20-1	CSAPSRRTTEVADTQYF	TGCAGTGCTCCATCCCGACGGACAACGGAGGTGGCAGATACGCAGTATTTT
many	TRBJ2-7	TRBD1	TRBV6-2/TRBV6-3	CASSRGQGQHYEQYF	TGTGCCAGCAGTCGCGGACAGGGACAACACTACGAGCAGTACTTC
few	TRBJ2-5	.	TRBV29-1	CSVEGGQETQYF	TGCAGCGTTGAAGGGGGTCAAGAGACCCAGTACTTC
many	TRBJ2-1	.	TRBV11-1	CASSTEKGADNEQFF	TGTGCCAGCAGCACCGAAAAGGGCGCAGACAATGAGCAGTTCTTC